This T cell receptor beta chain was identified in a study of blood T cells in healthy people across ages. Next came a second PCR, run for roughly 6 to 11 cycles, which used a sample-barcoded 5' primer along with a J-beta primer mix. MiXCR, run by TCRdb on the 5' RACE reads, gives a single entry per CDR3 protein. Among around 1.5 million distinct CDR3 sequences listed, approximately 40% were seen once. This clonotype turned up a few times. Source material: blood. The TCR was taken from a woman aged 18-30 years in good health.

The DNA of the CDR3 is TGCGCCAGCAGCGTCCGGGCCACAGATACGCAGTATTTT. Its protein product is CASSVRATDTQYF. The chain carries TRBV5-1 and TRBJ2-3; D is ambiguous. The CDR3 covers 13 residues. V was trimmed by 4 bases and J by 2 bases, leaving 8 bases between them. In germline, CDR1 is SGHRS, CDR2 YFSETQ.